This T cell receptor beta chain was identified in a study of metastatic and nonmetastatic thyroid tumors. TCRdb reassembled clones from the PCR reads with MiXCR. The sample holds about 70,000 clones, roughly 18% seen once. Treatment of any kind had been given to no patient before thyroid surgery. CDR1 and CDR2 (germline): MDHEN, SYDVKM. The CDR3 covers 15 residues. J was trimmed by 4 bases and V by 1 base; bases with no gene match: 6. This clone was seen a few times. The genes are TRBV28 and TRBJ2-7; TRBD2 agrees at 8 bases. This clonotype was sampled from a female donor with papillary thyroid cancer or a benign thyroid nodule (not recorded which). Some clones in this sample may be carry-over from other donors' samples. Sequenced input: blood. The CDR3 DNA follows: TGTGCCAGCAGTTTATTTTCGGGAGGGCCGTACGAGCAGTACTTC. It is translated as CASSLFSGGPYEQYF.